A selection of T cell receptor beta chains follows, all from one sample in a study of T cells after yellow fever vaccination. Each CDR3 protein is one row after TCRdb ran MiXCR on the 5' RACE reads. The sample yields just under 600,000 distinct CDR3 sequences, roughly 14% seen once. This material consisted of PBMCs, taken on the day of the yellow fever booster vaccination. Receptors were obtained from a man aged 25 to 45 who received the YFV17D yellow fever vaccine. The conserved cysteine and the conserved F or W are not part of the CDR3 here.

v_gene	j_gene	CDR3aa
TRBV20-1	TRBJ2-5	SAQRLQETQY
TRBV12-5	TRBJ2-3	ASGLAGETDTQY
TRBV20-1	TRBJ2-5	SARDRLKANQETQY
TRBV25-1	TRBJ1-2	ASSRDREYYGYT
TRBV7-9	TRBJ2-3	ASSLGGRGGSDTQY
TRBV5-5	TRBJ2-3	ASRGTGPRTDTQY
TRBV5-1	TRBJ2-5	ASSLGQGQETQY
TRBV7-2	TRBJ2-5	ASSLSLLAGQETQY
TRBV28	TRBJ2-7	ASSLTDRDLYEQY
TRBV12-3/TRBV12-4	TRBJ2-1	ASSSGVADEQF
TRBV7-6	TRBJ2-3	ASSFGYAQY
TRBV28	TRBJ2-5	ASSGTSGGPGETQY
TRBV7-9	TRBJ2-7	ASSHSGLMSEQY
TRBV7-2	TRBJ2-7	ASSLASGSGEQY
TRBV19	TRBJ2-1	ASTSTSFSYNEQF
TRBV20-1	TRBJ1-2	SARDPRSSFYGYT
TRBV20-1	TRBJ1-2	SARGSGRAAYGYT
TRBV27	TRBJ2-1	ASSLRVTKDNEQF
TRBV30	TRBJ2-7	AWSTGVVYEQY
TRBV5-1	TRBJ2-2	ASSPQGGGNTGELF
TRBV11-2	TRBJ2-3	ASSLDIFRYASTDTQY
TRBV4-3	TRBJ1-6	ASSQDRAGGNSPLH
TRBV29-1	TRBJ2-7	SVRGHEQY
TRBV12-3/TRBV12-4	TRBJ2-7	ASSPGAGVVYEQY
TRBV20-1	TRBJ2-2	SARKREPGELF
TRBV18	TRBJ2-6	ASSPPVSTSSGANVLT
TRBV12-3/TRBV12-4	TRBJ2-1	ASSFTGYNEQF
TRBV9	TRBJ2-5	ASSVGFSNQETQY
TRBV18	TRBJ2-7	ASSPLHGSQGEQY
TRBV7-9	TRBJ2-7	ASSHGTVTYEQY
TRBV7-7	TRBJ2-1	ASSFGGQNNEQF